The clone carrying this T cell receptor (beta chain) has ten or more counts. Its antigen is as yet unknown. With 4 bases removed from V and 1 base from J, the gap between germline ends came to 13 bases. Germline values: CDR1 MDHEN, CDR2 SYDVKM. The CDR3 is 15 residues long. TCR beta CDR3 region amplification was performed from RNA transcripts. First-round RT-PCR targeting the TCR CDR3 was performed with the HTBI primer set. MiXCR, run by TCRdb on the multiplex PCR reads, gives a single entry per CDR3 protein. The sample comprises approximately 690,000 distinct CDR3 sequences, approximately 15% of which are singletons, and under 15% rests with the top ten. The data are from a study of T cells in Graves' hyperthyroidism and ophthalmopathy. Study outcomes and limitations: Ophthalmopathy and stable hyperthyroidism were told apart by a 13 V-J model. Blood samples included most of the expanded thyroid clonotypes exceeding 0.001.

This TCR came from a woman aged 50 to 60 with Graves' ophthalmopathy. The chain has TRBV28 and TRBJ1-2; the D is unclear. Sequencing used blood. The CDR3 nucleotides read TGTGCCAGCAGTTCCACCCGACTGGATAACTATGGCTACACCTTC. This encodes CASSSTRLDNYGYTF.